The 4 T cell receptor beta chains presented below share a single source sample, sequenced in a study of early T cells in non-severe SARS-CoV-2 infection. TCRdb reanalysed the 5' RACE reads using MiXCR and keeps one entry per CDR3 protein. The sample records fewer than 85,000 distinct CDR3 sequences, around 10% being singletons. Sequences were derived from whole blood, sampled at baseline. All receptors derive from an adult who was a healthcare worker with PCR-confirmed SARS-CoV-2 infection or an uninfected control (not recorded which).

The chain is built from TRBV20-1 and TRBJ2-1; 9 bases fit TRBD2. The V gene end was trimmed by 2 bases and the J gene end by 4 bases; junction bases not matched to a gene: 6. The germline gives CDR1 DFQATT, CDR2 SNEGSKA (reference sequence). The CDR3 runs 15 residues. CDR3 nucleotides: TGCAGTGCTAGACCTCTAGCGGGGAGTTACAATGAGCAGTTCTTC. It translates to CSARPLAGSYNEQFF.

The sample holds a few counts of this clonotype. This chain connects TRBV5-1 to TRBJ1-5; D might be TRBD1 (5 bases). The germline CDR1 and CDR2 sequences are SGHRS and YFSETQ. The V end lost 0 bases, the J end lost 6 bases, and 10 bases lay between the germline ends. CDR3 length: 14 residues. CDR3 loop: CASSLDWGSQPQHF. For the CDR3, the DNA is TGCGCCAGCAGCTTGGATTGGGGCAGTCAGCCCCAGCATTTT.

In this sample, this clonotype turned up a few times. CDR3 sequence: CASIFGISTSDTQYF. CDR3 DNA: TGTGCCAGCATATTCGGGATATCTACATCAGATACGCAGTATTTT. J is TRBJ2-3 and V is TRBV7-2, with a tentative D call TRBD2 (5 bases). There are 15 residues in the CDR3. Germline V CDR1 and CDR2: SGHTA, FQGNSA. Trimming took off 7 bases at V and 4 bases at J, with 18 bases between the two ends.

The chain employs TRBV28 and TRBJ1-1; D not certain. The CDR3 has 12 amino acids. CDR1 MDHEN and CDR2 SYDVKM come from the germline V gene. With 8 bases removed from V and 5 bases from J, the gap between germline ends came to 12 bases. The DNA of the CDR3 is TGTGCCAGCGCCCCGGTAGGAACTGAAGCTTTCTTT. Protein: CASAPVGTEAFF.